This paragraph covers one TCR beta chain sequence. Antigen specificity is unknown. This sample is drawn from a study of cytomegalovirus exposure and HLA in healthy donors. Looking at the study overall: A preliminary data release comprised roughly 85 million unique TCRs obtained from HLA-typed donors.

The records do not include a CMV serostatus for this donor. General study results and limits: The presence/absence work took it that sequencing depth was about the same across donors. Equally common other TCR beta chains were less clonally expanded than HLA-associated ones, a later analysis found.

Primers included in the PCR were 60 Vbeta and 13 Jbeta primers. Clones were read by immunoSEQ multiplex PCR, and TCRdb kept only the in-frame ones, dropping some. The table has 200,000 to 250,000 clones, around 85% seen once. Material: PBMCs. This TCR came from a human donor in good health.

CDR3 protein: CASSLGRNRGYF. The CDR3 DNA sequence: TGTGCCAGCAGCTTAGGGAGAAATCGGGGATATTTT. This chain uses TRBV7-9 with TRBJ1-3; D uncertain. CDR1 SEHNR and CDR2 FQNEAQ come from the germline V gene (reference sequence). Deletions cut 1 base from V and 15 bases from J, with 13 bases between. CDR3 length equals 12 residues. The variable domain in full, completed from reference TRBV7-9 and TRBJ1-3, reads DTGVSQNPRHKITKRGQNVTFRCDPISEHNRLYWYRQTLGQGPEFLTYFQNEAQLEKSRLLSDRFSAERPKGSFSTLEIQRTEQGDSAMYLCASSLGRNRGYFGEGSWLTVV.